This T cell receptor beta chain derives from a study of monozygotic twins with inflammatory bowel disease. Per the germline V gene, CDR1 is MDHEN and CDR2 is SYDVKM. This CDR3 is built from 12 residues. TCRdb derives one entry per CDR3 protein from the 5' RACE reads, leaving out DNA. The clone table shows 150,000 or so distinct CDR3 sequences, with the ten largest holding 7.4%. Specimen: blood. The TCR originated in a human donor with ulcerative colitis or Crohn's disease, or a healthy co-twin of an affected twin (not recorded which). The chain carries TRBV28 and TRBJ2-1; TCRdb returns TRBD1, unconfirmable since there is no DNA. CDR3 in amino acids: CATLRGGIEQFF.